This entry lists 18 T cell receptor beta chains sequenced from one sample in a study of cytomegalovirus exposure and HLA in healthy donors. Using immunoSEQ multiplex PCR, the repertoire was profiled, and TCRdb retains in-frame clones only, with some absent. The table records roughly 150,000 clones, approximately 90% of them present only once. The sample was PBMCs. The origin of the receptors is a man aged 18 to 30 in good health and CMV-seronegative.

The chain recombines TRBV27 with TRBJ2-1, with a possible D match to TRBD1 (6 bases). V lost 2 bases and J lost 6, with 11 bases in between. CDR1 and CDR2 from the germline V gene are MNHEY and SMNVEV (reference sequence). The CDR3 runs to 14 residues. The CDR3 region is CASSLLTGSNEQFF. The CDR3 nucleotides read TGTGCCAGCAGTTTACTTACAGGGAGCAATGAGCAGTTCTTC.

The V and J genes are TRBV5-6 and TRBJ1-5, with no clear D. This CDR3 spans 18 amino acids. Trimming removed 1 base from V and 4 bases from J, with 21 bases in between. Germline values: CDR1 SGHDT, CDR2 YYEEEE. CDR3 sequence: CASSLRQDHHGGNQPQHF. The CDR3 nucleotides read TGTGCCAGCAGCTTGAGGCAGGACCACCATGGCGGGAATCAGCCCCAGCATTTT.

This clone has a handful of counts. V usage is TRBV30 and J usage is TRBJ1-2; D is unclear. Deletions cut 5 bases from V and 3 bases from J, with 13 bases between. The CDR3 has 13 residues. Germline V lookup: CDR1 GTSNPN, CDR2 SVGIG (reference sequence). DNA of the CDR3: TGTGCCTGGGTTCCACTATCGGACTATGGCTACACCTTC. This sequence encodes CAWVPLSDYGYTF.

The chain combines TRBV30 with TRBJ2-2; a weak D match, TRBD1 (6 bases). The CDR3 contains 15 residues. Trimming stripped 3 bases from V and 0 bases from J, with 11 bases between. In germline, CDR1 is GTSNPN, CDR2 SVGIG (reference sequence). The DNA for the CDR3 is TGTGCCTGGAGAAGACAGGTCGCGAACACCGGGGAGCTGTTTTTT. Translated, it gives CAWRRQVANTGELFF.

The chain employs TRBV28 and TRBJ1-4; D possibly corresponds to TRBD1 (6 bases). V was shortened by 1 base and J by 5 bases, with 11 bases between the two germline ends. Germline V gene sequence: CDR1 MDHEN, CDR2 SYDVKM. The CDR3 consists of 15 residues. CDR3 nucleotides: TGTGCCAGCAGTTTATTGACAGGCCAAAATGAAAAACTGTTTTTT. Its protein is CASSLLTGQNEKLFF.

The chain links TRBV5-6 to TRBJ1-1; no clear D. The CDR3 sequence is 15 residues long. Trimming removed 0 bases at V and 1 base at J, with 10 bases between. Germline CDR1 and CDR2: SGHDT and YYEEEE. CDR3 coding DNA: TGTGCCAGCAGCTTGGGGGTCAACAGGAACACTGAAGCTTTCTTT. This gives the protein CASSLGVNRNTEAFF.

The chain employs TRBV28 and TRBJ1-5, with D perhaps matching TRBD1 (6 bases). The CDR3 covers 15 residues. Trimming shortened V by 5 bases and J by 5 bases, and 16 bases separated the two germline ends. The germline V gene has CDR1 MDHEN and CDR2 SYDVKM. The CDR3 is CASSLKHRVDQPQHF. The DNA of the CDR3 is TGTGCCAGCAGTCTAAAACACAGGGTTGATCAGCCCCAGCATTTT. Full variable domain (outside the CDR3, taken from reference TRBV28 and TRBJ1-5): DVKVTQSSRYLVKRTGEKVFLECVQDMDHENMFWYRQDPGLGLRLIYFSYDVKMKEKGDIPEGYSVSREKKERFSLILESASTNQTSMYLCASSLKHRVDQPQHFGDGTRLSIL.

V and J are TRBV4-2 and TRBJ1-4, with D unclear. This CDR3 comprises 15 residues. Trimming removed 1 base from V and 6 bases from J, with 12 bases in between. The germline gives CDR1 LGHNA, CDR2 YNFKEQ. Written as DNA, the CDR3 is TGTGCCAGCAGCCAAGCAGTACAGACGGATGAAAAACTGTTTTTT. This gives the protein CASSQAVQTDEKLFF.

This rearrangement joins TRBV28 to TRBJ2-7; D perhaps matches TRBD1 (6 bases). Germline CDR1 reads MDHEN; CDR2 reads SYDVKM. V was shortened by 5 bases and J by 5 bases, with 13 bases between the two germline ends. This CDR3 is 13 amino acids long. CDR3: CASSHRAGDEQYF. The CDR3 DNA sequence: TGTGCCAGCAGTCACAGGGCTGGGGACGAGCAGTACTTC.

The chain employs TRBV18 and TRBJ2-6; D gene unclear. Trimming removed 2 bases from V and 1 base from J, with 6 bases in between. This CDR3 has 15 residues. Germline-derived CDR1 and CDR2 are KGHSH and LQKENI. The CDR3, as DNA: TGTGCCAGCTCACCAACGGAGTCTGGGGCCAACGTCCTGACTTTC. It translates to CASSPTESGANVLTF.

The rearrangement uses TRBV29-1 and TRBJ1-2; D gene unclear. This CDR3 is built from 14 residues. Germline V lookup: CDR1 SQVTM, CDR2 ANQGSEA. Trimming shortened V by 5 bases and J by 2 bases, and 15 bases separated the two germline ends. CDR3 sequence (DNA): TGCAGCGTTACCTCCGGGATCTTCAACTATGGCTACACCTTC. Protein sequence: CSVTSGIFNYGYTF.

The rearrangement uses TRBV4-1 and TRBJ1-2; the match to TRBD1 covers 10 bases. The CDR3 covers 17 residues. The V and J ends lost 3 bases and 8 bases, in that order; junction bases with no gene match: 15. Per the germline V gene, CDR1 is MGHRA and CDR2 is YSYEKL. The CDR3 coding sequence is TGCGCCAGCAGCCACCGGGACAGGGGATCCCCGTCTGTCGGCTACACCTTC. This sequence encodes CASSHRDRGSPSVGYTF.

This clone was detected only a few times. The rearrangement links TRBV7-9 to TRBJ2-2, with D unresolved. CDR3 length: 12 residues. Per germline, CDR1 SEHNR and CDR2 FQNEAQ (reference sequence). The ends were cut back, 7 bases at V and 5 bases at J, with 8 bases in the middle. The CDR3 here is CASTLGTGELFF. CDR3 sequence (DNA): TGTGCCAGCACCCTAGGAACCGGGGAGCTGTTTTTT.

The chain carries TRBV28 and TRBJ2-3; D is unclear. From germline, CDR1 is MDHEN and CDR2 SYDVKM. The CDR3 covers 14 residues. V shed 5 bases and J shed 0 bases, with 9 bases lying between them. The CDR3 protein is CASSTERSTDTQYF. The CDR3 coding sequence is TGTGCCAGCAGTACAGAACGTAGCACAGATACGCAGTATTTT. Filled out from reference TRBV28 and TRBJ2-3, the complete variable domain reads DVKVTQSSRYLVKRTGEKVFLECVQDMDHENMFWYRQDPGLGLRLIYFSYDVKMKEKGDIPEGYSVSREKKERFSLILESASTNQTSMYLCASSTERSTDTQYFGPGTRLTVL.

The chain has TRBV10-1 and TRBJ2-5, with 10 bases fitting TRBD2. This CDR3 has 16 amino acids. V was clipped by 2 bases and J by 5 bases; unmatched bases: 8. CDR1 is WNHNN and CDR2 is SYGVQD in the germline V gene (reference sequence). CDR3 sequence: CASSEVAGGSWETQYF. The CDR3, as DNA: TGCGCCAGCAGTGAGGTAGCGGGAGGTTCCTGGGAGACCCAGTACTTC.

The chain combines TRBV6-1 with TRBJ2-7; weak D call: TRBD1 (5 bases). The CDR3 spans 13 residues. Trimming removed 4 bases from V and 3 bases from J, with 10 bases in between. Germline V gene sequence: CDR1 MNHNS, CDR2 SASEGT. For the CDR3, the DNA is TGTGCCAGCAGTGTCGACAGCGTCTACGAGCAGTACGTC. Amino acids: CASSVDSVYEQYV.

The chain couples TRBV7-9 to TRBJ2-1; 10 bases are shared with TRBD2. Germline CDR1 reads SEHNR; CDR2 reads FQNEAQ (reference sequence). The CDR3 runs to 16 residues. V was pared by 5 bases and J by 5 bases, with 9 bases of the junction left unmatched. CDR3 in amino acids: CASSLLAGVVNNEQFF. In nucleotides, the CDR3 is TGTGCCAGCAGCCTCCTAGCGGGAGTAGTTAACAATGAGCAGTTCTTC.

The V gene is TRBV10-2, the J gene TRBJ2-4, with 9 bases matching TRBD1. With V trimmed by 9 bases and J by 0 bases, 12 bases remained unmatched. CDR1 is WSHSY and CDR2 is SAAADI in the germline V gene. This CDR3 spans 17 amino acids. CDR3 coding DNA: TGCGCCAGTTCCCGACAGGGGGATATTTTAGCCAAAAACATTCAGTACTTC. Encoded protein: CASSRQGDILAKNIQYF.